These 4 T cell receptor beta chains were sequenced from one sample in a study of vaccination and CD4 T cells after COVID-19. Sequencing of the DNA from cultured CD4+ T cells was carried out with the Oncomine TCR Beta short-read assay. TCRdb called the PCR reads again in MiXCR, with one record for every CDR3 protein. The data contain more than 15,000 distinct CDR3 sequences, roughly two fifths of them singletons. Treatment specified: roughly 10-day PBMC culture with coronavirus spike peptide pools or control peptides (ViraFEST assay). Their antigens remain unidentified. The sample was CD4+ T cells from blood, cultured in vitro, taken after SARS-CoV-2 vaccination. Source of these receptors: a human donor who had recovered from COVID-19.

This clonotype was counted between two and nine times. Compared with germline, one end of the junction differs, possibly owing to a read error. The CDR3 here is CSARETGPRYTF. The CDR3 DNA reads as TGCAGTGCCAGAGAGACGGGTCCGCGCTACACCTTC. The chain has TRBV20-1 and TRBJ1-2; no reliable D call. CDR1 is DFQATT and CDR2 is SNEGSKA in the germline V gene (reference sequence). The CDR3 loop spans 12 amino acids.

V and J are TRBV2 and TRBJ2-2, with 8 bases lining up with TRBD1. The CDR3 covers 16 residues. J was trimmed by 1 base and V by 6 bases; bases with no gene match: 7. Germline loops: CDR1 SNHLY, CDR2 FYNNEI. The CDR3 is CASRTTGAGNTGELFF. The CDR3 nucleotides are TGTGCCAGCAGGACGACAGGGGCGGGGAACACCGGGGAGCTGTTTTTT. The entire variable domain, with the rest obtained from reference TRBV2 and TRBJ2-2, is as follows: EPEVTQTPSHQVTQMGQEVILRCVPISNHLYFYWYRQILGQKVEFLVSFYNNEISEKSEIFDDQFSVERPDGSNFTLKIRSTKLEDSAMYFCASRTTGAGNTGELFFGEGSRLTVL.

This clonotype was seen a few times. The rearrangement uses TRBV10-3 and TRBJ2-3; no clear D. V was cut by 4 bases and J by 4 bases, with 9 bases left in between. The CDR3 length is 13 residues. Per germline, CDR1 ENHRY and CDR2 SYGVKD. This CDR3 is CAISVNGADTQYF. Written as DNA, the CDR3 is TGTGCCATCAGTGTGAATGGGGCAGATACGCAGTATTTT.

The J gene is TRBJ1-5, the V gene TRBV28; 7 nucleotides agree with TRBD1. The germline V gene encodes CDR1 MDHEN and CDR2 SYDVKM. V trimming: 8 bases; J trimming: 4 bases; junction bases outside the gene matches: 5. The CDR3 is 13 amino acids. The CDR3 DNA reads as TGTGCCAGCTTTACAGGGGATAATCAGCCCCAGCATTTT. Protein: CASFTGDNQPQHF.